This T cell receptor beta chain is drawn from a study of metastatic and nonmetastatic thyroid tumors. The CDR3 sequence is 12 residues long. The V end was cut by 2 bases, the J end by 5 bases, with 6 bases between. The germline V gene has CDR1 MNHEY and CDR2 SVGEGT. Thyroid surgery took place with no prior treatment in any patient. TCRdb re-called clones via MiXCR from the PCR reads. The sample yields about 20,000 clones, 20% to 25% seen once. This receptor was identified in a male donor with papillary thyroid cancer or a benign thyroid nodule (not recorded which). Some clones in this sample may be carry-over from other donors' samples. The chain couples TRBV6-2 or TRBV6-3 to TRBJ1-1, with TRBD1 as a possible D gene (5 bases). Source material: blood. The CDR3 is CASSYGGTEAFF. For the CDR3, the DNA is TGTGCCAGCAGTTACGGGGGGACTGAAGCTTTCTTT.